This T cell receptor (beta chain) was sequenced for a study of cytomegalovirus exposure and HLA in healthy donors. The CDR3 totals 15 residues. Germline V gives CDR1 SGHRS, CDR2 YFSETQ. In the PCR, 60 Vbeta and 13 Jbeta primers were used. Produced via immunoSEQ multiplex PCR; TCRdb's table is partial and in-frame only. Found here are some 150,000 clones, roughly four fifths of them singletons; the top ten hold approximately 6.1%. This TCR was recovered from a man aged 30 to 45 in good health and CMV-seropositive. Sequencing was done on a sample of PBMCs. The gene calls are TRBV5-1 and TRBJ2-5; 7 nucleotides match TRBD1. The J call may be in error: the DNA end matches TRBJ2-7 better. The CDR3: CASSLWTGQGYEQYF. The CDR3 region has the DNA TGCGCCAGCAGCTTATGGACAGGCCAGGGGTACGAGCAGTACTTC.